A selection of T cell receptor beta chains follows, all from one sample in a study of blood T cell repertoires in COVID-19. Measured with immunoSEQ multiplex PCR; TCRdb has only the in-frame clones, and not every one. The sample gives around 200,000 clones, over 80% of which show up once; around 1.3% is in the top ten. Sequenced sample: PBMCs or T cells enriched from blood (not recorded which). The receptor set was obtained from a man aged 25 to 40 who had recovered from COVID-19. The conserved cysteine and the conserved F or W are not part of the CDR3 here.

J: TRBJ2-1; V: TRBV19; CDR3: ASSYGPGTGNEQF
J: TRBJ1-2; V: TRBV10-2; CDR3: ASSESTGGKGYT
J: TRBJ1-1; V: TRBV11-2; CDR3: ASSLDWFGGEAF
J: TRBJ2-7; V: TRBV5-1; CDR3: ASSLGTTYEQY
J: TRBJ1-6; V: TRBV30; CDR3: AWSVWGQERNSPLH
J: TRBJ2-1; V: TRBV5-5; CDR3: ASSLGLTTGHEQF
J: TRBJ1-6; V: TRBV7-9; CDR3: ASSLEGSGVSPLH
J: TRBJ2-4; V: TRBV7-6; CDR3: ASSLWPLAAAKNIQY
J: TRBJ2-5; V: TRBV7-9; CDR3: ASSGPGTSGEETQY
J: TRBJ1-4; V: TRBV4-1; CDR3: ASSQEDRLGLFEKLF
J: TRBJ2-7; V: TRBV24-1; CDR3: ATATGFSDRSHEQY
J: TRBJ2-7; V: TRBV5-1; CDR3: ASGPGQGLPRQY
J: TRBJ2-7; V: TRBV7-2; CDR3: ASSQDRGPYEQY
J: TRBJ1-1; V: TRBV27; CDR3: ASSPMGGAWTEAF
J: TRBJ1-5; V: TRBV27; CDR3: ASSSLLRGSNQPQH
J: TRBJ1-1; V: TRBV7-2; CDR3: ASSLAQGGGSVNTEAF
J: TRBJ2-3; V: TRBV4-1; CDR3: ASSQDTGSTDTQY
J: TRBJ2-2; V: TRBV3-1/TRBV3-2; CDR3: ASSQELWTGTNTGELF
J: TRBJ1-6; V: TRBV30; CDR3: AWSAVDRGNSPLH
J: TRBJ2-3; V: TRBV10-3; CDR3: AISDIVSGGSSTDTQY
J: TRBJ2-5; V: TRBV9; CDR3: ASSVSGSNTGETQY
J: TRBJ1-2; V: TRBV2; CDR3: ASSGTGSKNGYT
J: TRBJ1-1; V: TRBV11-3; CDR3: ASSARGLNTEAF
J: TRBJ1-3; V: TRBV6-5; CDR3: ASQYEGAYGNTIY
J: TRBJ2-1; V: TRBV19; CDR3: ASSPPGTRVNEQF
J: TRBJ2-5; V: TRBV28; CDR3: ATQGLALRETQY